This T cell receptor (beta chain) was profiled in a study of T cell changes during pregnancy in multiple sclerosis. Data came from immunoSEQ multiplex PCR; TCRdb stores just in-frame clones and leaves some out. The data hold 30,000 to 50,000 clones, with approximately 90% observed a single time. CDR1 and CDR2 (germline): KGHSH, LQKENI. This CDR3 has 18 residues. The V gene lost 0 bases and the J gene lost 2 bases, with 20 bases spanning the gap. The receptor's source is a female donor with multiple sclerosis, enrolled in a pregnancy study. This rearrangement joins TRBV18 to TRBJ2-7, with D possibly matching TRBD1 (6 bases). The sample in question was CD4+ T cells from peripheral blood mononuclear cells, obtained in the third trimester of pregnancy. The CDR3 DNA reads TGTGCCAGCTCACCACCTCGAATCTTAGACAGGCCGCCCTACGAGCAGTACTTC. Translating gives CASSPPRILDRPPYEQYF.